Below, 25 T cell receptor beta chains from the same sample are listed, as sequenced in a study of cytomegalovirus exposure and HLA in healthy donors. Researchers ran the PCR with 60 Vbeta and 13 Jbeta primers. Generated by immunoSEQ multiplex PCR, the TCRdb table keeps only in-frame clones and is missing some. The sample lists about 83,000 clones, around 81% occurring once. Source material: PBMCs. The source of these receptors is a woman aged 25 to 39 in good health and CMV-seronegative.

The CDR3 sequence: CASSHYASTDTQYF. The DNA of the CDR3 is TGCGCCAGCAGCCACTACGCTTCTACAGATACGCAGTATTTT. The chain carries TRBV4-1 and TRBJ2-3, with D unresolved. CDR1 is MGHRA and CDR2 is YSYEKL in the germline V gene. CDR3 size: 14 residues. Trimming pared 3 bases from V and 3 bases from J, leaving 10 bases between.

The rearrangement joins TRBV28 to TRBJ2-7, with TRBD1 matching over 8 bases. CDR1 is MDHEN and CDR2 is SYDVKM in the germline V gene. Trimming removed 4 bases from V and 4 bases from J; junction bases left unmatched: 3. The CDR3 totals 13 residues. The CDR3 is CASSYRGDYEQYF. CDR3 DNA: TGTGCCAGCAGTTACAGGGGGGATTACGAGCAGTACTTC.

This rearrangement joins TRBV2 to TRBJ2-3; no definite D call. CDR1 and CDR2 (germline): SNHLY, FYNNEI. The ends were cut back, 4 bases at V and 1 base at J, with 6 bases in the middle. This CDR3 is 13 amino acids long. CDR3 in DNA: TGTGCCAGCAGTGTATATCGCACAGATACGCAGTATTTT. Its protein is CASSVYRTDTQYF.

CDR3 bases: TGTGCCAGCAGTTACTGGGCGAGGGTTGGAGAGACCCAGTACTTC. Amino acids: CASSYWARVGETQYF. The chain links TRBV6-6 to TRBJ2-5, with TRBD2 as a possible D gene (5 bases). CDR1 MNHNY and CDR2 SVGAGI come from the germline V gene (reference sequence). The CDR3 extends over 15 amino acids. V was pared by 1 base and J by 4 bases, with 13 bases between.

The rearrangement uses TRBV28 and TRBJ1-6; 10 bases fit TRBD1. The CDR3 covers 17 residues. Germline CDR1 MDHEN, CDR2 SYDVKM. The V and J ends lost 7 bases and 3 bases, in that order; junction bases with no gene match: 9. Written as DNA, the CDR3 is TGTGCCAGCATCCTTAGACAGGGGGCAGGCTATAATTCACCCCTCCACTTT. Translation gives CASILRQGAGYNSPLHF.

The chain recombines TRBV28 with TRBJ2-2; tentatively, D is TRBD2 (5 bases). This CDR3 region has 17 residues. CDR1 and CDR2 from the germline V gene are MDHEN and SYDVKM. V gave up 6 bases and J gave up 4 bases, with 21 bases separating them. The CDR3 bases are TGTGCCAGCAGCCACCTATATCGGGAAGGTAGCACCGGGGAGCTGTTTTTT. Its translation: CASSHLYREGSTGELFF.

The chain employs TRBV5-1 and TRBJ2-7, with 12 positions matching TRBD1. The CDR3 length is 17 residues. J gave up 7 bases and V 0 bases, and 11 bases lay outside the gene matches. Germline loops: CDR1 SGHRS, CDR2 YFSETQ. The CDR3 DNA reads TGCGCCAGCAGCTTGGCCGCGGGGGGACAGGGGGCGATTGAGCAGTACTTC. Amino acid sequence: CASSLAAGGQGAIEQYF.

The rearrangement joins TRBV5-1 to TRBJ1-2, with TRBD1 identical over 8 bases. Trimming cost V 2 bases and J 5 bases; bases outside gene matches: 8. The CDR3 totals 15 residues. Germline V gene lookup returns CDR1 SGHRS and CDR2 YFSETQ. CDR3 sequence (DNA): TGCGCCAGCAGCTTAACCCTAACAGGGGGGTATGGCTACACCTTC. Its protein product is CASSLTLTGGYGYTF.

This clone was counted a few times. The CDR3 DNA reads TGCAGCGTAACAGGACAGGGGGTTGGTAGGCAGTATTTT. Protein sequence: CSVTGQGVGRQYF. The chain employs TRBV29-1 and TRBJ2-3; TRBD1 agrees at 10 bases. V trimming: 6 bases; J trimming: 11 bases; junction bases outside the gene matches: 11. The CDR3 length is 13 residues. From germline, CDR1 is SQVTM and CDR2 ANQGSEA.

This clone has just a few counts. The chain combines TRBV5-1 with TRBJ2-1; 10 bases line up with TRBD2. Trimming removed 0 bases from V and 7 bases from J; junction bases left unmatched: 4. The CDR3 contains 15 residues. Germline V gene data show CDR1 as SGHRS and CDR2 as YFSETQ. CDR3 coding DNA: TGCGCCAGCAGCTTGGAGGGGGGACTAGCGAATGAGCAGTTCTTC. Amino acid sequence: CASSLEGGLANEQFF. Using reference TRBV5-1 and TRBJ2-1 for the parts outside the CDR3, the full variable domain is KAGVTQTPRYLIKTRGQQVTLSCSPISGHRSVSWYQQTPGQGLQFLFEYFSETQRNKGNFPGRFSGRQFSNSRSEMNVSTLELGDSALYLCASSLEGGLANEQFFGPGTRLTVL.

The chain combines TRBV2 with TRBJ1-5, with D possibly matching TRBD1 (6 bases). V was trimmed by 5 bases and J by 7 bases, leaving 15 bases between them. This CDR3 has 14 residues. Germline V lookup: CDR1 SNHLY, CDR2 FYNNEI. CDR3 DNA sequence: TGTGCCAGCAGTATGGGGGGGGCTGGACAGCCCCAGCATTTT. It yields the protein CASSMGGAGQPQHF. Full variable domain (remainder filled in from reference TRBV2 and TRBJ1-5): EPEVTQTPSHQVTQMGQEVILRCVPISNHLYFYWYRQILGQKVEFLVSFYNNEISEKSEIFDDQFSVERPDGSNFTLKIRSTKLEDSAMYFCASSMGGAGQPQHFGDGTRLSIL.

This chain uses TRBV11-2 with TRBJ2-7, with TRBD2 identical over 12 bases. Germline CDR1 is SGHAT and CDR2 is FQNNGV. The length of the CDR3 is 13 residues. V was pared by 5 bases and J by 9 bases, with 5 bases of the junction left unmatched. The CDR3 DNA sequence: TGTGCCAGCAGCACCGGACTAGCGGGATGGCAGTACTTC. Residues: CASSTGLAGWQYF.

This clone was observed a single time. The J gene is TRBJ1-1, the V gene TRBV27; TRBD1 matches 9 bases. The germline V gene encodes CDR1 MNHEY and CDR2 SMNVEV (reference sequence). This CDR3 spans 21 amino acids. V shed 0 bases and J 0 bases; nucleotides not matched to a gene: 17. The CDR3 spells CASSLSKLAPRDRDMNTEAFF. The DNA for the CDR3 is TGTGCCAGCAGTTTATCAAAGCTAGCCCCGCGGGACAGGGACATGAACACTGAAGCTTTCTTT.

The chain links TRBV30 to TRBJ1-5, with D unclear. Germline V gives CDR1 GTSNPN, CDR2 SVGIG (reference sequence). The CDR3 contains 14 residues. V lost 8 bases, J lost 4 bases, and 18 bases lay in between. CDR3 nucleotides: TGTGCCGTAAGGACGGCCGGAGGGAATCAGCCCCAGCATTTT. Encoded protein: CAVRTAGGNQPQHF.

This clone has more than one count but fewer than ten. The chain links TRBV10-3 to TRBJ2-1, with a tentative D call TRBD2 (5 bases). V shed 7 bases and J shed 5 bases, with 21 bases lying between them. The CDR3 runs 16 residues. Germline-derived CDR1 and CDR2 are ENHRY and SYGVKD. CDR3 amino acids: CAIILSAEPSDNEQFF. The CDR3 DNA reads as TGTGCCATCATCCTCTCAGCGGAGCCCTCTGACAATGAGCAGTTCTTC.

The chain is built from TRBV28 and TRBJ2-5; D gene uncertain. This CDR3 region has 13 residues. CDR1 MDHEN and CDR2 SYDVKM come from the germline V gene. The V end lost 6 bases, the J end lost 2 bases, and 10 bases lay between the germline ends. CDR3 amino acids: CASSSPYQETQYF. The CDR3 DNA sequence: TGTGCCAGCAGCTCCCCCTATCAAGAGACCCAGTACTTC.

The chain couples TRBV10-3 to TRBJ2-5; TRBD1 agrees at 8 bases. The CDR3 runs to 17 residues. Germline trimming cut 3 bases from V and 3 bases from J; bases unmatched to any gene: 12. Germline V gene sequence: CDR1 ENHRY, CDR2 SYGVKD. The CDR3 DNA is TGTGCCATCAGTGAATTCCGGGGGACAGGCATAAAAGAGACCCAGTACTTC. Translation gives CAISEFRGTGIKETQYF.

V gene TRBV6-1 combines with J gene TRBJ2-3; 9 bases are shared with TRBD1. V gave up 3 bases and J gave up 0 bases; unmatched junction bases: 7. The germline V gene has CDR1 MNHNS and CDR2 SASEGT. The length of the CDR3 is 17 residues. In nucleotides, the CDR3 is TGTGCCAGCAGTGATCGCCCCGGGACAGGGAGCACAGATACGCAGTATTTT. Translation: CASSDRPGTGSTDTQYF.

The V and J genes are TRBV11-3 and TRBJ2-1; 9 nucleotides line up with TRBD2. Germline V lookup: CDR1 SGHNT, CDR2 YENEEA. The V gene end was trimmed by 5 bases and the J gene end by 0 bases; junction bases not matched to a gene: 14. The CDR3 totals 19 residues. Here the CDR3 DNA reads TGTGCCAGCAGCCCCCTGGGACGGTTAGCGGGAGACTCCTACAATGAGCAGTTCTTC. As protein: CASSPLGRLAGDSYNEQFF. The full variable domain, in which reference TRBV11-3 and TRBJ2-1 provide the parts outside the CDR3, is EAGVVQSPRYKIIEKKQPVAFWCNPISGHNTLYWYLQNLGQGPELLIRYENEEAVDDSQLPKDRFSAERLKGVDSTLKIQPAELGDSAVYLCASSPLGRLAGDSYNEQFFGPGTRLTVL.

This clone came up once. The chain couples TRBV9 to TRBJ1-1; a weak D match, TRBD1 (6 bases). The V end lost 7 bases, the J end lost 0 bases, and 13 bases lay between the germline ends. From germline, CDR1 is SGDLS and CDR2 YYNGEE. This CDR3 comprises 14 residues. The CDR3 DNA is TGTGCCAGCGGTAGGGAGGGGGTGAACACTGAAGCTTTCTTT. It codes for CASGREGVNTEAFF.

This chain links TRBV2 with TRBJ2-2; 7 nucleotides match TRBD2. CDR1 is SNHLY, CDR2 FYNNEI, per germline. Losses at the gene ends were 4 bases for V and 4 bases for J; bases not matched to a gene: 6. The CDR3 covers 15 residues. CDR3 residues: CASSGKAGATGELFF. DNA of the CDR3: TGTGCCAGCAGTGGCAAGGCGGGAGCCACCGGGGAGCTGTTTTTT. Variable domain in full (rest from reference TRBV2 and TRBJ2-2): EPEVTQTPSHQVTQMGQEVILRCVPISNHLYFYWYRQILGQKVEFLVSFYNNEISEKSEIFDDQFSVERPDGSNFTLKIRSTKLEDSAMYFCASSGKAGATGELFFGEGSRLTVL.

This clone came up a few times. The chain carries TRBV28 and TRBJ2-7; a possible D gene is TRBD2 (7 bases). V shed 2 bases and J shed 2 bases, with 10 bases lying between them. Germline V gene data show CDR1 as MDHEN and CDR2 as SYDVKM. The CDR3 sequence is 14 residues long. CDR3 DNA sequence: TGTGCCAGCAGTTTAGGGGGGGCACCCTACGAGCAGTACTTC. Translation: CASSLGGAPYEQYF. The full variable domain, with the rest looked up from reference TRBV28 and TRBJ2-7, is DVKVTQSSRYLVKRTGEKVFLECVQDMDHENMFWYRQDPGLGLRLIYFSYDVKMKEKGDIPEGYSVSREKKERFSLILESASTNQTSMYLCASSLGGAPYEQYFGPGTRLTVT.

The gene calls are TRBV29-1 and TRBJ2-3; 7 bases line up with TRBD2. The V gene end was trimmed by 7 bases and the J gene end by 4 bases; junction bases not matched to a gene: 8. CDR3 size: 13 residues. Germline assignment: CDR1 SQVTM and CDR2 ANQGSEA. CDR3 in amino acids: CSGAGVHADTQYF. The CDR3 bases are TGCAGCGGGGCGGGGGTTCATGCAGATACGCAGTATTTT.

DNA for the CDR3: TGTGCCATCAGTTCCGGGAGCAATAGCAATCAGCCCCAGCATTTT. Its translation is CAISSGSNSNQPQHF. The J gene is TRBJ1-5, the V gene TRBV10-3; D is unresolved. CDR1 and CDR2 from the germline V gene are ENHRY and SYGVKD. V lost 5 bases and J lost 0, with 11 bases in between. The CDR3 consists of 15 residues.

The rearrangement uses TRBV5-6 and TRBJ1-2; TRBD1 might be the D (5 bases). The germline CDR1 and CDR2 sequences are SGHDT and YYEEEE. Trimming removed 4 bases at V and 4 bases at J, with 17 bases between. There are 15 residues in the CDR3. Here the CDR3 reads CASSPRGEASYGYTF. DNA of the CDR3: TGTGCCAGCAGCCCCCGGGGGGAAGCGTCCTATGGCTACACCTTC.